Sequencing of this TCR beta chain was carried out in a study of shared clonotypes between healthy human individuals. This clone was detected only once. CDR3 length: 13 amino acids. Per germline, CDR1 SGHRS and CDR2 YFSETQ. V was pared by 3 bases and J by 6 bases, with 3 bases of the junction left unmatched. Sequencing used immunoSEQ multiplex PCR; TCRdb keeps in-frame clones, though not all of them. The table records some 2,000,000 clones, about 95% of them present only once. This TCR came from a man aged 18 to 35 in good health. The J gene is TRBJ2-3, the V gene TRBV5-1; TRBD1 matches at 8 bases. Input material: naive CD4+ T cells sorted from blood. Stated subset: CD45RA+ positively selected. CDR3 bases: TGCGCCAGCAGCTCGGACAGGGCCGATACGCAGTATTTT. Its translation: CASSSDRADTQYF.